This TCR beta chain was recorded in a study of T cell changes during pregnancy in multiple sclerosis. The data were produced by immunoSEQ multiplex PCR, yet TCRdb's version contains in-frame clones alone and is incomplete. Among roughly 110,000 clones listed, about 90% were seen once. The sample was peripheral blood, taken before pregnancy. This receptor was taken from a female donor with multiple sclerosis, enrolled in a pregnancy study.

As DNA, the CDR3 is TGCGCCAGCAGCACGTCACCGGTCGGGACTGAAGCTTTCTTT. Translated: CASSTSPVGTEAFF. The V and J genes are TRBV5-1 and TRBJ1-1; D is undetermined. CDR1 and CDR2 from the germline V gene are SGHRS and YFSETQ. This CDR3 contains 14 residues. Deletions cut 4 bases from V and 5 bases from J, with 15 bases between.